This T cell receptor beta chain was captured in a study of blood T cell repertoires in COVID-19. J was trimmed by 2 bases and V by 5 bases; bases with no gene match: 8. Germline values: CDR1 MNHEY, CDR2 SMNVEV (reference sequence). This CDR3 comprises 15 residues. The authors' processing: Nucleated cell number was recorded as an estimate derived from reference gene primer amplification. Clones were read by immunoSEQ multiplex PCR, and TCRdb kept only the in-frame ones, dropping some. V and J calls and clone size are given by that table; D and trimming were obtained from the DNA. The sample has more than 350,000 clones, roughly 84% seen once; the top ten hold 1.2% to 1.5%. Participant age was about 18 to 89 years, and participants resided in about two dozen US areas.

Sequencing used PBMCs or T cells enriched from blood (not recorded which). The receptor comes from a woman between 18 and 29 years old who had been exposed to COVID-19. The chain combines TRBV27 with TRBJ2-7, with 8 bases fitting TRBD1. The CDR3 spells CASSIRTGLAYEQYF. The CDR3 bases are TGTGCCAGCAGTATAAGGACAGGGTTGGCCTACGAGCAGTACTTC.